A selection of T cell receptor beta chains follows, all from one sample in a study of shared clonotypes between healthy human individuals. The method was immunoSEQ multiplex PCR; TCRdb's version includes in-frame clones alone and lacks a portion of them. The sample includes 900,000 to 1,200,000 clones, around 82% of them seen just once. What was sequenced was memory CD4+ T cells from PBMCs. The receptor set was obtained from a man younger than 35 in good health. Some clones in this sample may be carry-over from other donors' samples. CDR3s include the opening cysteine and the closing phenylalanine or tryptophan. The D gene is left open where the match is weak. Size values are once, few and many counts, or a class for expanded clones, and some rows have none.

TGTGCCAGCTCCCCACCCGGGACTAGCGCTAGCACAGATACGCAGTATTTT CASSPPGTSASTDTQYF . TRBJ2-3 TRBV18 TRBD2
TGCAGCGTTGGGTCTGGGACTAGCGGGAGCTACGAGCAGTACTTC CSVGSGTSGSYEQYF . TRBJ2-7 TRBV29-1 TRBD2
TGTGCCAGCTCACCAGGGACAGGGGAAGAGACCCAGTACTTC CASSPGTGEETQYF . TRBJ2-5 TRBV18 TRBD1
TGTGCCAGCAGCTTGGGACAGGGAGGTTATGGCTACACCTTC CASSLGQGGYGYTF . TRBJ1-2 TRBV5-6 TRBD1
TGTGCCAGCATTAGAGGGAATAACTATGGCTACACCTTC CASIRGNNYGYTF few TRBJ1-2 TRBV28 .
TGCAGCGTTGGGACAGGGGGCCACGAGCAGTACTTC CSVGTGGHEQYF . TRBJ2-7 TRBV29-1 TRBD1
TGTGCCAGCAGGACAGGGGGCGCTTCGGATACGCAGTATTTT CASRTGGASDTQYF . TRBJ2-3 TRBV2 TRBD1
TGTGCCAGCAGCCAAGACAGGTGGGACACTGAAGCTTTCTTT CASSQDRWDTEAFF . TRBJ1-1 TRBV4-2 .
TGTGCCAGCAGTGGACGATTTGCGGGCAGCAATCAGCCCCAGCATTTT CASSGRFAGSNQPQHF few TRBJ1-5 TRBV6-1 .
TGTGCCAGCAGCTTAGGGGGATCTAATGAAAAACTGTTTTTT CASSLGGSNEKLFF . TRBJ1-4 TRBV6-5 .
TGTGCCAGCAGTTACTCGATGCCTCTTTTGCAAGAGACCCAGTACTTC CASSYSMPLLQETQYF once TRBJ2-5 TRBV6-5 .
TGTGCCAGCAGCGCGGGACTCCCCGGAGAGACCCAGTACTTC CASSAGLPGETQYF . TRBJ2-5 TRBV9 .
TGTGCCACCGGATCCTTCAATGAGCAGTTCTTC CATGSFNEQFF . TRBJ2-1 TRBV6-6 .
TGTGCCAGCAGTTTCCCCTCGACTATACCCACAGAGACCCAGTACTTC CASSFPSTIPTETQYF . TRBJ2-5 TRBV28 .
TGTGCCAGCAGCTGGGACAGGGAGTGGGAGACCCAGTACTTC CASSWDREWETQYF . TRBJ2-5 TRBV6-6 TRBD1
TGCAGCGTTGGTCTAGCGGCCAACACAGATACGCAGTATTTT CSVGLAANTDTQYF . TRBJ2-3 TRBV29-1 TRBD2
TGTGCCAGCAGCTTAGCAGGGGGCCGCTACACCTTC CASSLAGGRYTF . TRBJ1-2 TRBV7-8 TRBD1
TGTGCCAGCCCAAGGGACAGGATTAGCAATCAGCCCCAGCATTTT CASPRDRISNQPQHF . TRBJ1-5 TRBV6-7 TRBD1
TGTGCCAGCTCTCAGACTAAGCAAGGTAGCAATCAGCCCCAGCATTTT CASSQTKQGSNQPQHF . TRBJ1-5 TRBV18 .
TGCGCCAGCAGCTACACACCCGAGCGGGGGCAGTATTTT CASSYTPERGQYF . TRBJ2-3 TRBV5-1 TRBD2
TGCGCCAGCAGCCGACAGGGCTCTGGAAACACCATATATTTT CASSRQGSGNTIYF . TRBJ1-3 TRBV5-1 TRBD1
TGTGCCAGCAGCCTCATACGCGGGGAAGCTTTCTTT CASSLIRGEAFF once TRBJ1-1 TRBV7-2 .
TGTGCCAGCAGTGCCGGCCGTGGAGTTTACGAGCAGTACTTC CASSAGRGVYEQYF . TRBJ2-7 TRBV6-1 .
TGTGCCAGTAGTATAGGAGGGGACACCGGCACTGAAGCTTTCTTT CASSIGGDTGTEAFF . TRBJ1-1 TRBV19 .
TGTGCCAGCGGACCAGGGGGTCGGGACACCGGGGAGCTGTTTTTT CASGPGGRDTGELFF . TRBJ2-2 TRBV28 TRBD1
TGTGCCAGCAGCCGGGGCTCGAACACTGAAGCTTTCTTT CASSRGSNTEAFF . TRBJ1-1 TRBV7-3 .
TGCGCCAGCAGTTTGGCCAGCCACTCTGGGGCCAACGTCCTGACTTTC CASSLASHSGANVLTF . TRBJ2-6 TRBV5-1 .
TGTGCCAGCAGTGAAGGAGCTGGGCGGGAGTACTTC CASSEGAGREYF . TRBJ2-7 TRBV6-1 .